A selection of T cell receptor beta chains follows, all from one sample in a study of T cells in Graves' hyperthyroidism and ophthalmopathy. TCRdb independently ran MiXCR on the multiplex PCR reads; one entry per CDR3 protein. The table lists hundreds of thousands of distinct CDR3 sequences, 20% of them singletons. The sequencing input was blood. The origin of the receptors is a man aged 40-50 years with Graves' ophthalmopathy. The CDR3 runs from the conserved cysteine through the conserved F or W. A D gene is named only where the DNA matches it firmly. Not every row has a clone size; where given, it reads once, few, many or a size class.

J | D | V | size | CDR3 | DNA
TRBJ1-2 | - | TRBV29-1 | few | CSVEPPGGYGYTF | TGCAGCGTTGAACCCCCCGGCGGCTATGGCTACACCTTC
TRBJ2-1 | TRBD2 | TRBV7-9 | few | CASSLVTSGRGYNEQFF | TGTGCCAGCAGCTTAGTGACTAGCGGGAGGGGATACAATGAGCAGTTCTTC
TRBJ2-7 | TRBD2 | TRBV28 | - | CASKRGLAYEQYF | TGTGCCAGCAAACGTGGACTAGCTTACGAGCAGTACTTC
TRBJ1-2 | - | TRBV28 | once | CASRLPTQTQGHGYTF | TGTGCCAGCAGGCTCCCCACACAGACCCAGGGGCATGGCTACACCTTC
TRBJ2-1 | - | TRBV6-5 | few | CASSYPEIHEQFF | TGTGCCAGCAGTTACCCGGAGATCCATGAGCAGTTCTTC
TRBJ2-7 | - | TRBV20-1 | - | CSALDIYEQYF | TGCAGTGCTCTAGACATATACGAGCAGTACTTC
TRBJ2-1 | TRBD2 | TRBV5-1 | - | CASSRPGLAGYNEQFF | TGCGCCAGCAGCAGGCCGGGACTAGCGGGCTACAATGAGCAGTTCTTC
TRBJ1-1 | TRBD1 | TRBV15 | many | CATRGQPNTEAFF | TGTGCCACCAGGGGACAGCCGAACACTGAAGCTTTCTTT
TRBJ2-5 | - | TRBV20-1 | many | CSAEGPRETQYF | TGCAGTGCAGAAGGACCCCGGGAGACCCAGTACTTC
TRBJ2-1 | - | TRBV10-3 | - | CAIRTGYNEQFF | TGTGCCATCAGAACAGGATACAATGAGCAGTTCTTC
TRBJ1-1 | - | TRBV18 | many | CASSPPYGRNTEAFF | TGTGCCAGCTCACCACCATACGGCAGAAACACTGAAGCTTTCTTT
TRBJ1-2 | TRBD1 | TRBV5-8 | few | CASSLDRGGYTF | TGTGCCAGCAGCTTGGACAGGGGAGGCTACACCTTC
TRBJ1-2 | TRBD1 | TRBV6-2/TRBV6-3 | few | CASSLIPGQLYGYTF | TGTGCCAGCAGTTTGATTCCGGGACAGCTCTATGGCTACACCTTC
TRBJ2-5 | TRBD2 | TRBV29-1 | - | CSTTSGRGGTQYF | TGCAGCACGACTAGCGGGAGGGGAGGGACCCAGTACTTC
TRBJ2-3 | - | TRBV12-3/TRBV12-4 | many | CASRTGPSGTQYF | TGTGCCAGCAGAACGGGACCCTCGGGGACGCAGTATTTT
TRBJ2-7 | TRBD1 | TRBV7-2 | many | CASSPQIGTGAEQYF | TGTGCCAGCAGCCCTCAGATCGGGACAGGGGCCGAGCAGTACTTC